Sequencing of this TCR beta chain was carried out in a study of cytomegalovirus exposure and HLA in healthy donors (dated by TCRdb to about 2017). With respect to the entire study: An earlier analysis of several hundred of the donors reported 250 to 350 Gb of sequence data and more than 90 million unique TCR beta sequences from 150 million to 200 million T cells. An early release covering 550 to 700 HLA-typed donors comprised 300 to 350 gigabases of sequencing data and approximately 80 million unique TCR sequences. Among the roughly 390 genotyped donors, roughly 80% belonged to the genetic ancestry cluster associated with self-reported Caucasian donors. The study aimed to test whether cataloging public T cell receptors could reveal signatures of past pathogen exposure. The study profiled the T cell repertoires of under 850 subjects by immunosequencing and related them to cytomegalovirus serostatus. A separate validation cohort of 90 to 150 different subjects was used in addition to the approximately 700-subject first cohort. High-throughput TCR immunosequencing, statistical association of individual TCRs with disease status, and machine learning were combined to predict cytomegalovirus infection status. To study patterns of TCR occurrence, a later analysis re-analyzed previously published TCR beta repertoires from 650 to 750 donors and added high-resolution HLA genotyping. The later analysis used no new phenotypic data to find candidate immune exposures, relying instead on TCR beta sequences and their occurrence across donors. In an earlier analysis of around 540 of the donors, high-throughput TCR beta sequencing was used to judge whether each TCR beta V gene segment behaved as functional or pseudogenic. Donor age, sex, ethnicity and CMV serostatus were collected together with the repertoire data. A later genetic analysis used genome-wide SNP genotypes for about 60% of the roughly 700 donors, treating that subset as a discovery cohort. Every repertoire in the discovery cohort had been generated on one and the same sequencing platform. Class I and class II HLA loci were covered by the typing at four-digit resolution. Typing coverage differed by locus: A, B, C, DRB1 and DQB1 were typed in about 620-630 donors, DQA1 in 522, DPA1 in around 600, and DPB1 in about 450. Five DR-DQ haplotypes were handled as single units for association and clustering because linkage in the cohort was strong. Among 300 to 500 genotyped donors of the cohort, an average of approximately 240,000 unique TCR beta nucleotide sequences was sequenced per donor, of which about 20% were non-productive.

There are 14 amino acids in the CDR3, from cysteine to phenylalanine inclusive. The retained sequence is limited to the CDR3, 42 bases, with the frame set at the first base. CDR1 SGHAT and CDR2 FQDESV were looked up in the germline V gene (reference sequence). Broader findings and caveats from the paper: In the study, 150 to 200 TCR beta chains were listed as associated with cytomegalovirus. This cohort had only TCR beta chains sequenced, and the lack of alpha or paired-chain data limited which features could be detected. Three of the identified cytomegalovirus-associated TCR beta chains were confirmed in vitro to be specific for cytomegalovirus antigens. According to a later analysis, most CMV-associated TCR beta chains appeared to be HLA-restricted, and the HLA associations seemed to be driven largely by CMV exposure. In a later genetic analysis, fewer N-insertions in productive TCRs were reported among donors in an Asian-associated ancestry cluster than the approximately 670-donor mean. In both the original and validation cohorts, the classifier was reported to diagnose cytomegalovirus status with high specificity and sensitivity. A later analysis found that HLA-associated TCR beta chains were more clonally expanded and had lower generation probabilities than equally common non-associated chains. CMV serostatus was the only immune exposure information available for the cohort. Because counts were too low, about 15 rarely observed V segments, including chromosome 9 orphons, were left out of the earlier analysis of over 550 of the donors. Correlated functional status among segregating V segments might be attributable to linkage disequilibrium, but an unknown experimental factor could not be ruled out. In a later analysis, several top co-occurrence clusters were reported to appear linked to parvovirus B19, influenza, CMV and Epstein-Barr virus. In a later analysis, over 15,000 TCR beta sequences were associated with specific HLA alleles at a false discovery rate of 0.05. Because the 87-base-pair reads could not distinguish some IMGT-functional V segments, including TRBV6-2 and TRBV6-3, those segments were excluded. A later genetic analysis associated a missense DCLRE1C variant with V-gene and J-gene trimming of TCR beta chains, and an independent cohort replicated the association. A cluster of highly shared sequence variants was judged likely to be a technical artifact of the sequencing pipeline. A further reported finding was that TCR beta sequences accurately predicted the HLA-A and HLA-B alleles for most subjects in the first cohort. Presence/absence analyses assumed roughly uniform sequencing depth across donors, an assumption that may not hold. Because some donors lacked HLA typing at each locus, the association tests relied only on the typed subset. Most TCR sequences were seen in very few donors, while some public TCRs were found in many individuals. When HLA alleles, especially DR and DQ, strongly co-occurred, TCR associations were difficult to assign to individual alleles. According to a later analysis, TCR association rates differed among HLA loci, with DRB1 alleles showing the most associated TCRs and HLA-C alleles showing the fewest. The authors suggested that the approach could potentially be generalized to other disease states and immunological phenotypes. Broadly in line with IMGT annotations, most TCR beta V segments showed up in productive rearrangements about 90% or about 30% of the time in an earlier analysis of under 700 of the donors.

The cohort consisted of hundreds of healthy bone marrow donors. At the time of sampling, every cohort member was nominally healthy, though immune exposures that went unrecorded were likely present. The donor tested CMV seronegative, placing the donor among the 300 to 400 seronegative members of the cohort. A peripheral blood sample was provided by each donor, and peripheral blood mononuclear cells were used for TCR beta sequencing. The Qiagen DNeasy Blood Extraction Kit was used to extract genomic DNA from the blood cell samples. Library construction relied on the immunoSEQ multiplex PCR assay. The multiplex PCR relied on a mix of 60 forward primers for TCR Vbeta segments and 13 reverse primers for TCR Jbeta segments. Amplification of the CDR3 region of rearranged TCR beta genes was performed with a multiplex PCR assay on genomic DNA. The amplified TCR beta libraries were sequenced on the Illumina HiSeq System as 87-base-pair reads. The source study handled its data this way. A later analysis counted about 80 million unique TCR beta chains across the 666 repertoires, and 9.5 million to 11 million of these chains were shared by at least two donors. A nearest-neighbor algorithm error-corrected the raw reads and collapsed the reads into unique sequences, merging closely related sequences to remove PCR and sequencing errors. To assign V, D and J gene segments, CDR3 sequences were aligned to IMGT reference sequences. For a sequence to be retained, at least a six-nucleotide match to both a V gene segment and a J gene segment was required. Rearrangements were classified as productive when the CDR3 lacked stop codons and remained in frame with V and J, and all other rearrangements were classified as non-productive. CDR3 was defined according to IMGT convention as the region running from the second conserved V-encoded cysteine to the conserved J-encoded phenylalanine. The earlier analysis of approximately 500 of the donors excluded sequences that lacked an unambiguous match to a single V gene segment. In an earlier analysis of roughly 600 of the donors, a V segment was called functional when productive rearrangements were above 56.7%, and segregating when the standard deviation between donors exceeded 5%. A statistical classification framework was built to diagnose cytomegalovirus status from the catalog of TCR beta chain sequences. In a later analysis, V and J genes were assigned by comparing TCR nucleotide sequences against IMGT/GENE-DB human TR gene sequences. In a later analysis, CDR3 sequences and most-parsimonious VDJ recombination scenarios were assigned using the TCRdist pipeline. In a later analysis, each TCR beta chain was defined by its CDR3 amino acid sequence together with its V-gene family, and reads without a unique V-gene family were excluded. To address suspected cross-contamination and a sequencing artifact, a later analysis removed a few hundred highly shared, low-generation-probability nucleotide sequences. In a later analysis, a clonal expansion index for each public chain was calculated from normalized within-repertoire ranks of inferred template counts. In a later analysis, generation probabilities were computed with a VDJ recombination model fitted to out-of-frame rearrangements, and the resulting probabilities were checked against IGoR. Hypergeometric tests were used in a later analysis to score TCR-TCR, TCR-HLA and TCR-CMV co-occurrence, with a repertoire-size bias correction applied to the TCR pairs. In a later analysis, false discovery rates were estimated by permuting HLA or CMV assignments 20 times. In a later analysis, co-occurring TCRs were grouped using DBSCAN, and TCRdist sequence similarity was added for clustering within HLA-allele-positive subsets. Repertoires with fewer than 30,000 or more than 120,000 public chains, plus five repertoires with anomalous nucleotide sharing, were excluded from co-occurrence clustering. In TCRdb, the immuneACCESS table is reduced to in-frame sequences with V and J assigned. These tables do not hold every clone; where another copy was compared, an unresolved V gene accounts for under half, and the others remain unexplained. That table furnishes V, J and clone size, whereas the DNA furnished D and trimming. Recorded for this sample are some 96,000 clones; around 77% of them occurred a single time. Over 6% of the sample rests with the top ten.

In regard to this clone: It lacks a known antigen. Qualities for individual bases were not recorded, and no much larger clone is one base off.

The sequence came from a female donor in good health and CMV-seronegative. The sequenced material came from PBMCs. The chain uses TRBV11-1 and TRBJ2-5; a stretch of 10 junction bases matches TRBD1. The J call is in doubt because the DNA end fits TRBJ2-7 better. The DNA sequence reads TGTGCCAGCAGCCGGGACAGGGGATCCTACGAGCAGTACTTC. Its product reads: CASSRDRGSYEQYF.